Below, 26 T cell receptor beta chains from the same sample are listed, as sequenced in a study of blood T cell repertoires in COVID-19. Generated by immunoSEQ multiplex PCR, the TCRdb table keeps only in-frame clones and is missing some. The sample records 100,000 to 130,000 clones, 70% to 90% being singletons. The sequenced sample consisted of peripheral blood. These receptor sequences come from a man in his forties with active or convalescent COVID-19.

The rearrangement uses TRBV19 and TRBJ1-4; D gene unclear. Trimming took 7 bases from V and 3 from J, leaving 15 bases between them. Germline lookup yields CDR1 LNHDA and CDR2 SQIVND (reference sequence). This CDR3 has 15 amino acids. Written as DNA, the CDR3 is TGTGCCAGTAAGGCTAGCTGGGGTGCTAATGAAAAACTGTTTTTT. Protein: CASKASWGANEKLFF.

This clone was seen a handful of times. V and J are TRBV10-3 and TRBJ1-1; TRBD1 agrees at 8 bases. Germline CDR1 ENHRY, CDR2 SYGVKD. Trimming at V came to 5 bases and at J to 1 base, leaving 6 bases not matched to a gene. The CDR3 has 15 amino acids. This CDR3 is CAISPAGQGNTEAFF. DNA for the CDR3: TGTGCCATCAGTCCCGCCGGACAGGGGAACACTGAAGCTTTCTTT.

J is TRBJ2-7 and V is TRBV3-1 (or the pseudogene TRBV3-2); 9 bases line up with TRBD1. There are 15 residues in the CDR3. Germline lookup yields CDR1 LGHDT and CDR2 YNNKEL (reference sequence). The V segment lost 4 bases and the J segment 3 bases; nucleotides outside the gene matches: 7. This CDR3 reads CASSRADRGNYEQYF. CDR3 DNA sequence: TGTGCCAGCAGCCGGGCCGACAGGGGGAACTACGAGCAGTACTTC.

The chain has TRBV28 and TRBJ1-5; a weak D match, TRBD1 (6 bases). The length of the CDR3 is 15 residues. V lost 4 bases to trimming and J lost 4 bases, with 14 bases between them. CDR1 and CDR2 from the germline V gene are MDHEN and SYDVKM. The CDR3 nucleotides are TGTGCCAGCAGTTCGCTAGACAGGCCAAATCAGCCCCAGCATTTT. As protein: CASSSLDRPNQPQHF.

The V and J genes are TRBV27 and TRBJ1-6; 8 bases map to TRBD1. This CDR3 region has 15 residues. CDR1 is MNHEY, CDR2 SMNVEV, per germline (reference sequence). V gave up 4 bases and J gave up 7 bases; unmatched junction bases: 6. The CDR3 region has the DNA TGTGCCAGCAGTTCCCTACAGGGGGTGAATTCACCCCTCCACTTT. Encoded protein: CASSSLQGVNSPLHF.

V and J are TRBV30 and TRBJ1-6; 8 positions agree with TRBD1. Germline CDR1 reads GTSNPN; CDR2 reads SVGIG (reference sequence). V was clipped by 0 bases and J by 10 bases; unmatched bases: 5. The CDR3 has 14 residues. The CDR3 coding sequence is TGTGCCTGGAGTGTATCACAGGGGGGATCACCCCTCCACTTT. Its protein is CAWSVSQGGSPLHF.

This chain connects TRBV24-1 to TRBJ2-3; 11 bases align to TRBD2. Germline assignment: CDR1 KGHDR and CDR2 SFDVKD. The CDR3 loop spans 17 amino acids. The J segment lost 1 base and the V segment lost 3 bases, leaving 5 bases of the junction unmatched. CDR3 in amino acids: CATSDPLLAGGTDTQYF. The CDR3 DNA reads as TGTGCCACCAGTGATCCTTTACTAGCGGGGGGCACAGATACGCAGTATTTT.

V is TRBV27 and J is TRBJ1-1, with D possibly TRBD1 on 6 matching bases. This CDR3 comprises 14 residues. CDR1 MNHEY and CDR2 SMNVEV come from the germline V gene (reference sequence). V was pared by 5 bases and J by 1 base, with 11 bases between. The CDR3 DNA reads as TGTGCCAGCAGTCGAGGGGGACAGAACACTGAAGCTTTCTTT. Translated, it gives CASSRGGQNTEAFF.

This clone was recorded a few times. CDR3 coding DNA: TGCAGTGCTAGTATACTAGCGGGAGGGTACGAGCAGTACTTC. This sequence encodes CSASILAGGYEQYF. The chain joins TRBV20-1 to TRBJ2-7; 13 nucleotides match TRBD2. The CDR3 covers 14 residues. The trim removed 3 bases at V and 4 bases at J, leaving 3 bases unmatched. Germline lookup yields CDR1 DFQATT and CDR2 SNEGSKA (reference sequence).

J is TRBJ1-1 and V is TRBV15, with a tentative D call TRBD1 (5 bases). V was trimmed by 2 bases and J by 1 base, leaving 11 bases between them. The germline CDR1 and CDR2 sequences are LNHNV and YYDKDF (reference sequence). This CDR3 is built from 15 residues. CDR3 bases: TGTGCCACCAGCAGACCAGTCACAGGGAACACTGAAGCTTTCTTT. Protein product: CATSRPVTGNTEAFF.

V usage is TRBV7-3 and J usage is TRBJ2-3, with D possibly TRBD2 on 6 matching bases. Germline-derived CDR1 and CDR2 are SGHTA and FQGTGA. The V and J ends lost 5 bases and 0 bases respectively, with 12 bases between them. The CDR3 extends over 15 amino acids. The chain's CDR3 is CASSPAGRSTDTQYF. DNA of the CDR3: TGTGCCAGCAGCCCGGCGGGGCGGAGCACAGATACGCAGTATTTT.

The chain has TRBV7-2 and TRBJ2-3; D is possibly TRBD2 (5 bases). Germline values: CDR1 SGHTA, CDR2 FQGNSA. V was cut by 4 bases and J by 3 bases, with 14 bases left in between. The CDR3 extends over 15 amino acids. Written as DNA, the CDR3 is TGTGCCAGCAGCTCAGGCGGGTTTACGACAGATACGCAGTATTTT. Translating it yields CASSSGGFTTDTQYF.

V and J are TRBV6-5 and TRBJ2-7, with 7 nucleotides matching TRBD1. V lost 5 bases and J lost 5; bases outside the gene matches: 6. The CDR3 extends over 13 amino acids. The V gene's germline CDR1 is MNHEY and CDR2 SVGAGI. The CDR3 sequence is CASSRGQGNEQYF. CDR3 DNA: TGTGCCAGCAGTAGGGGGCAGGGCAACGAGCAGTACTTC.

A note on this clone: This same CDR3 is encoded by further DNA sequences in the sample. The chain links TRBV19 to TRBJ1-1; 9 nucleotides match TRBD1. CDR3 length equals 13 residues. Germline V gives CDR1 LNHDA, CDR2 SQIVND (reference sequence). After removal of 7 bases from V and 4 bases from J, the junction contained 4 bases not matched to a gene. The CDR3 bases are TGTGCCAGTATTCGGACAGGGGCCACTGAAGCTTTCTTT. Amino acid sequence: CASIRTGATEAFF.

This chain uses TRBV19 with TRBJ1-1, with D tentatively TRBD1 (5 bases). CDR1 LNHDA and CDR2 SQIVND come from the germline V gene (reference sequence). V lost 5 bases, J lost 5 bases, and 15 bases lay in between. The CDR3 length is 14 residues. CDR3 loop: CASSSPRDYTEAFF. CDR3 nucleotides: TGTGCCAGTAGTTCGCCCAGGGATTATACTGAAGCTTTCTTT.

The chain employs TRBV24-1 and TRBJ2-2; D gene unclear. This CDR3 comprises 13 residues. The V gene's germline CDR1 is KGHDR and CDR2 SFDVKD. V dropped 3 bases and J dropped 5 bases, with 6 bases sitting between them. This CDR3 is CATSDERTGELFF. In DNA form, the CDR3 reads TGTGCCACCAGTGATGAGAGGACCGGGGAGCTGTTTTTT.

This sequence joins TRBV3-1 (or the pseudogene TRBV3-2) and TRBJ1-3; 8 nucleotides align to TRBD1. The V gene's germline CDR1 is LGHDT and CDR2 YNNKEL (reference sequence). The CDR3 extends over 13 amino acids. After removal of 5 bases from V and 5 bases from J, the junction contained 2 bases not matched to a gene. CDR3 amino acids: CASSGQGRNTIYF. CDR3 coding DNA: TGTGCCAGCAGCGGACAGGGACGAAACACCATATATTTT.

The genes are TRBV30 and TRBJ2-1; D not resolved. Germline V gives CDR1 GTSNPN, CDR2 SVGIG (reference sequence). V lost 0 bases, J lost 0 bases, and 12 bases lay in between. The CDR3 totals 16 residues. The CDR3 nucleotides read TGTGCCTGGAGTGTGGCGGCCTTCAGCTCCTACAATGAGCAGTTCTTC. It encodes CAWSVAAFSSYNEQFF.

The chain couples TRBV7-2 to TRBJ1-2; tentatively, D is TRBD1 (6 bases). V lost 5 bases to trimming and J lost 4 bases, with 14 bases between them. CDR1 SGHTA and CDR2 FQGNSA come from the germline V gene. The CDR3 totals 14 residues. The CDR3 sequence is CASSPGQNPYGYTF. The CDR3 region has the DNA TGTGCCAGCAGCCCCGGACAGAATCCCTATGGCTACACCTTC.

This chain joins TRBV6-6 and TRBJ1-5, with 7 bases matching TRBD1. CDR1 is MNHNY and CDR2 is SVGAGI in the germline V gene (reference sequence). The CDR3 is 13 amino acids. The V gene end was trimmed by 8 bases and the J gene end by 0 bases; junction bases not matched to a gene: 1. CDR3 sequence reads: CASDRDSNQPQHF. CDR3 DNA: TGTGCCAGCGACAGGGATAGCAATCAGCCCCAGCATTTT.

This clone showed up just once. The chain employs TRBV5-1 and TRBJ2-5; the D gene is possibly TRBD1 (5 bases). Germline-derived CDR1 and CDR2 are SGHRS and YFSETQ. The V end lost 3 bases, the J end lost 3 bases, and 18 bases lay between the germline ends. The CDR3 loop spans 16 amino acids. The CDR3 DNA reads as TGCGCCAGCAGCTGGGGCCTCAGGGAACGGGAAGAGACCCAGTACTTC. Protein sequence: CASSWGLREREETQYF.

The chain couples TRBV7-2 to TRBJ1-2, with D uncertain. The length of the CDR3 is 14 residues. Trimming took off 1 base at V and 6 bases at J, with 12 bases between the two ends. The germline CDR1 and CDR2 sequences are SGHTA and FQGNSA. This CDR3 is CASSLVEGRDGYTF. The CDR3 coding sequence is TGTGCCAGCAGCTTAGTGGAAGGGAGAGATGGCTACACCTTC.

The rearrangement uses TRBV24-1 and TRBJ2-2, with D maybe TRBD1 (5 bases). V was shortened by 7 bases and J by 6 bases, with 14 bases between the two germline ends. CDR3 length: 14 residues. The germline V gene has CDR1 KGHDR and CDR2 SFDVKD. CDR3 amino acids: CATRDTKGPGELFF. The CDR3 region has the DNA TGTGCCACCAGGGACACCAAAGGTCCCGGGGAGCTGTTTTTT.

The rearrangement links TRBV7-2 to TRBJ1-1; 7 bases line up with TRBD1. The CDR3 loop spans 15 amino acids. Trimming cost V 4 bases and J 0 bases; bases outside gene matches: 5. Per germline, CDR1 SGHTA and CDR2 FQGNSA. CDR3 DNA sequence: TGTGCCAGCAGCTCCTATACAGGGGTGAACACTGAAGCTTTCTTT. Translated: CASSSYTGVNTEAFF.

This clone was counted many times. V usage is TRBV14 and J usage is TRBJ1-3, with D tentatively TRBD1 (5 bases). Trimming shortened V by 3 bases and J by 0 bases, and 15 bases separated the two germline ends. This CDR3 contains 17 residues. Germline V gene data show CDR1 as SGHDN and CDR2 as FVKESK. CDR3 sequence reads: CASSHWNRRDSGNTIYF. Here the CDR3 DNA reads TGTGCCAGCAGCCACTGGAACAGGCGTGACTCTGGAAACACCATATATTTT.

The chain combines TRBV10-3 with TRBJ2-7, with 8 bases aligning to TRBD1. Per the germline V gene, CDR1 is ENHRY and CDR2 is SYGVKD. The CDR3 is made up of 14 amino acids. Germline trimming cut 4 bases from V and 2 bases from J; bases unmatched to any gene: 4. The CDR3 loop reads CAISARQGTYEQYF. CDR3 nucleotide sequence: TGTGCCATCAGTGCGCGACAGGGGACCTACGAGCAGTACTTC.